The entry below describes one TCR beta chain. This sample is part of a study of blood T cell repertoires in COVID-19. Only in-frame clones appear in the TCRdb table, and some are missing; sequencing was by immunoSEQ multiplex PCR. This sample has about 150,000 clones, with 88% found just once. V gave up 5 bases and J gave up 7 bases, with 11 bases separating them. The CDR3 loop spans 13 amino acids. Germline loops: CDR1 SNHLY, CDR2 FYNNEI. The sample taken for sequencing was peripheral blood. This TCR derives from a human donor with COVID-19, enrolled during active disease. The donor label of this sample is uncertain. This rearrangement joins TRBV2 to TRBJ2-2; D gene unclear. The CDR3 coding sequence is TGTGCCAGCAGTTTGACTGACTTCGGGGAGCTGTTTTTT. It encodes CASSLTDFGELFF.